This TCR beta chain came from a study of T cells in Graves' hyperthyroidism and ophthalmopathy. Study outcomes and limitations: Ophthalmopathy was distinguished from stable hyperthyroidism by 13 V-J signatures. Researchers found most expanded thyroid clonotypes above 0.001 in blood as well. Ophthalmopathy, as predicted by the model, came a median around 6.7 months after the prediction.

As regards this clonotype: The antigen remains unidentified. At one end, the junction sequence differs from germline, possibly due to a read error.

There are 13 residues in the CDR3. CDR1 and CDR2 from the germline V gene are MNHEY and SVGAGI. Amplified TCR beta CDR3 regions came from RNA transcripts. A set of HTBI primers served as the primers for a first-round RT-PCR of the TCR CDR3. TCRdb fed the multiplex PCR reads into MiXCR, producing one record per CDR3 protein. Among around 660,000 distinct CDR3 sequences listed, 45% were seen once. The genes are TRBV6-5 and TRBJ1-1; D is ambiguous. The specimen sequenced was peripheral blood or thyroid tissue (not recorded which). This TCR derives from an adult man with Graves' disease, either hyperthyroidism or ophthalmopathy (not recorded which). The CDR3 nucleotides read TGTGCCATCAGTTACTCGACTGCGCTTAATGCTTTCTTT. Amino acids: CAISYSTALNAFF.